This passage covers 27 T cell receptor beta chains from one sample sequenced in a study of neoadjuvant anti-PD-1 for oral cavity cancer. TCRdb's table, derived via immunoSEQ multiplex PCR, lists solely in-frame clones and lacks some. The profile shows 50,000 to 65,000 clones, 70% to 85% of them singletons. The sequencing here drew on PBMCs, taken before nivolumab (anti-PD-1) treatment. These receptors originate from a person between 40 and 79 years old with oral cavity squamous cell carcinoma.

The chain employs TRBV10-2 and TRBJ2-7, with 7 bases lining up with TRBD1. J lost 2 bases, V lost 7 bases, and 8 bases had no gene match. The CDR3 is 14 amino acids. The germline V gene encodes CDR1 WSHSY and CDR2 SAAADI. CDR3 residues: CASIGTASTYEQYF. CDR3 in DNA: TGCGCCAGCATCGGGACAGCCTCCACCTACGAGCAGTACTTC.

This clone occurred a few times. The chain couples TRBV5-1 to TRBJ1-6, with D possibly matching TRBD1 (5 bases). V was pared by 0 bases and J by 5 bases, with 9 bases between. CDR3 length equals 15 residues. Germline values: CDR1 SGHRS, CDR2 YFSETQ. The CDR3 protein is CASSLEGANNSPLHF. The DNA of the CDR3 is TGCGCCAGCAGCTTGGAAGGGGCCAATAATTCACCCCTCCACTTT.

The V and J genes are TRBV10-1 and TRBJ2-3; no definite D call. The ends were cut back, 4 bases at V and 1 base at J, with 6 bases in the middle. The CDR3 contains 13 residues. CDR1 and CDR2 (germline): WNHNN, SYGVQD (reference sequence). CDR3 nucleotides: TGCGCCAGCAGTGGATGGGGCACAGATACGCAGTATTTT. It is translated as CASSGWGTDTQYF.

The gene calls are TRBV5-5 and TRBJ2-1; 13 positions match TRBD2. V shed 5 bases and J 7 bases; nucleotides not matched to a gene: 9. This CDR3 comprises 16 residues. The germline V gene encodes CDR1 SGHKS and CDR2 YYEKEE (reference sequence). This chain's CDR3 is CASRQGLAGRLNEQFF. The CDR3 region has the DNA TGTGCCAGCAGGCAGGGACTAGCGGGGCGGTTGAATGAGCAGTTCTTC.

The CDR3 region is CASSLDRINYGYTF. As DNA, the CDR3 is TGTGCCAGCAGCCTAGACAGGATTAACTATGGCTACACCTTC. The J gene is TRBJ1-2, the V gene TRBV7-2; D possibly corresponds to TRBD1 (6 bases). V lost 5 bases and J lost 1, with 11 bases in between. Germline CDR1 SGHTA, CDR2 FQGNSA. The CDR3 runs to 14 residues.

This clone was seen just once. The rearrangement links TRBV5-4 to TRBJ2-1, with 7 nucleotides matching TRBD2. J was trimmed by 0 bases and V by 9 bases; bases with no gene match: 9. Germline V gene sequence: CDR1 SGHNT, CDR2 YYREEE (reference sequence). CDR3 length equals 15 residues. The CDR3 is CAIQRGEGSYNEQFF. For the CDR3, the DNA is TGTGCCATCCAAAGAGGGGAGGGCTCCTACAATGAGCAGTTCTTC.

This rearrangement joins TRBV2 to TRBJ2-4; D may be TRBD1 or TRBD2 (6 bases each). The germline V gene encodes CDR1 SNHLY and CDR2 FYNNEI. Between the trimmed V and J ends, which lost 9 bases and 6 bases, there was a span of 24 bases. The CDR3 totals 16 residues. CDR3 sequence (DNA): TGTGCCAGTCAACAGAGCCGCGGGACACGGCGAAACATTCAGTACTTC. The encoded protein is CASQQSRGTRRNIQYF.

This rearrangement joins TRBV7-6 to TRBJ2-7; a possible D gene is TRBD2 (5 bases). Germline CDR1 is SGHVS and CDR2 is FNYEAQ. The CDR3 runs 14 residues. V was clipped by 1 base and J by 2 bases, with 9 bases between them. CDR3 loop: CASSLGGKPYEQYF. The CDR3 bases are TGTGCCAGCAGCTTAGGAGGGAAACCCTACGAGCAGTACTTC.

Only a few counts were recorded for this clone. This chain connects TRBV9 to TRBJ1-1, with unresolved D. CDR1 is SGDLS, CDR2 YYNGEE, per germline. V dropped 0 bases and J dropped 2 bases, with 8 bases sitting between them. The CDR3 length is 14 residues. The CDR3 spells CASSVASANTEAFF. The DNA of the CDR3 is TGTGCCAGCAGCGTAGCTTCGGCCAACACTGAAGCTTTCTTT.

The V gene is TRBV11-2, the J gene TRBJ2-1, with D possibly matching TRBD2 (5 bases). The CDR3 runs 12 residues. V lost 6 bases and J lost 8, with 11 bases in between. Germline V gene data show CDR1 as SGHAT and CDR2 as FQNNGV. CDR3 DNA sequence: TGTGCCAGCAGTCTTAGCGAGGATGAGCAGTTCTTC. Its translation is CASSLSEDEQFF.

The chain recombines TRBV4-1 with TRBJ2-7; D call uncertain. Germline CDR1 reads MGHRA; CDR2 reads YSYEKL. V was pared by 0 bases and J by 3 bases, with 6 bases between. The CDR3 contains 13 residues. CDR3: CASSQDLNYEQYF. CDR3 DNA sequence: TGCGCCAGCAGCCAAGATCTGAACTACGAGCAGTACTTC.

V is TRBV6-5 and J is TRBJ1-2, with 9 bases matching TRBD1. The germline V gene has CDR1 MNHEY and CDR2 SVGAGI. Unmatched junction bases numbered 4, after V lost 6 bases and J lost 8 bases. This CDR3 region has 12 residues. The CDR3 sequence: CASSRTGDGYTF. Here the CDR3 DNA reads TGTGCCAGCAGCCGGACAGGGGACGGCTACACCTTC.

The genes are TRBV18 and TRBJ2-5; D may match TRBD1 or TRBD2 (5 bases each). V was trimmed by 0 bases and J by 1 base, leaving 12 bases between them. Germline V gene sequence: CDR1 KGHSH, CDR2 LQKENI. This CDR3 is 16 amino acids long. CDR3 residues: CASSPPGTRAQETQYF. The DNA of the CDR3 is TGTGCCAGCTCACCACCGGGGACCAGGGCCCAAGAGACCCAGTACTTC.

The chain recombines TRBV28 with TRBJ2-7; TRBD2 matches at 10 bases. The CDR3 runs 15 residues. CDR1 and CDR2 (germline): MDHEN, SYDVKM. Losses at the gene ends were 7 bases for V and 4 bases for J; bases not matched to a gene: 10. CDR3 nucleotide sequence: TGTGCCAGCACCGTTCGCGGACTAGCGGATTACGAGCAGTACTTC. Amino acid sequence: CASTVRGLADYEQYF. The whole variable domain, remainder taken from reference TRBV28 and TRBJ2-7, is DVKVTQSSRYLVKRTGEKVFLECVQDMDHENMFWYRQDPGLGLRLIYFSYDVKMKEKGDIPEGYSVSREKKERFSLILESASTNQTSMYLCASTVRGLADYEQYFGPGTRLTVT.

The chain has TRBV5-1 and TRBJ2-1; the D gene is possibly TRBD1 (5 bases). CDR3 length equals 15 residues. CDR1 SGHRS and CDR2 YFSETQ come from the germline V gene. The V and J ends lost 0 bases and 3 bases respectively, with 10 bases between them. Here the CDR3 reads CASSLGGRVYNEQFF. CDR3 DNA: TGCGCCAGCAGCTTGGGGGGCAGGGTCTACAATGAGCAGTTCTTC.

CDR3 sequence: CASSQLGQGFYGYTF. As DNA, the CDR3 is TGCGCCAGCAGCCAACTTGGACAGGGGTTCTATGGCTACACCTTC. This rearrangement joins TRBV4-1 to TRBJ1-2; TRBD1 matches 9 bases. The germline V gene encodes CDR1 MGHRA and CDR2 YSYEKL. This CDR3 contains 15 residues. Trimming cost V 2 bases and J 4 bases; bases outside gene matches: 5.

The V gene is TRBV7-6, the J gene TRBJ1-1; D might be TRBD1 (5 bases). Between the trimmed V and J ends, which lost 1 base and 4 bases, there was a span of 10 bases. This CDR3 contains 14 residues. Germline CDR1 is SGHVS and CDR2 is FNYEAQ. The CDR3 coding sequence is TGTGCCAGCAGCTTAGATGGGGGGGGCACTGAAGCTTTCTTT. Translating it yields CASSLDGGGTEAFF.

The rearrangement uses TRBV7-8 and TRBJ1-5; TRBD1 is a possible D gene (6 bases). V shed 1 base and J shed 6 bases, with 16 bases lying between them. This CDR3 has 16 residues. In germline, CDR1 is SGHVS, CDR2 FQNEAQ. CDR3 sequence: CASSLDFGGTGQPQHF. The CDR3 nucleotides are TGTGCCAGCAGCTTAGATTTCGGGGGCACGGGTCAGCCCCAGCATTTT.

The chain couples TRBV27 to TRBJ1-6; a weak D match, TRBD1 (5 bases). Germline loops: CDR1 MNHEY, CDR2 SMNVEV (reference sequence). The CDR3 has 14 residues. Trimming left V 3 bases short and J 9 bases short, with 12 bases between. Here the CDR3 reads CASSFGRDSSPLHF. CDR3 sequence (DNA): TGTGCCAGCAGTTTCGGCAGGGATAGTTCACCCCTCCACTTT.

The V call is TRBV9, the J call TRBJ1-4; 11 nucleotides align to TRBD1. The CDR3 is made up of 17 amino acids. V shed 0 bases and J 6 bases; nucleotides not matched to a gene: 7. Germline V gives CDR1 SGDLS, CDR2 YYNGEE. The CDR3 DNA reads as TGTGCCAGCAGCGTAGGGACAGGGGGCGTCCGACATGAAAAACTGTTTTTT. Its protein product is CASSVGTGGVRHEKLFF.

CDR3 DNA: TGTGCTAGTGGGCGGGGGAACCAAGAGACCCAGTACTTC. Translation: CASGRGNQETQYF. This chain connects TRBV12-5 to TRBJ2-5; 7 bases are a match to TRBD2. The length of the CDR3 is 13 residues. The V gene's germline CDR1 is LGHNT and CDR2 FRNRAP. V lost 6 bases to trimming and J lost 0 bases; unmatched junction nucleotides: 1.

The rearrangement joins TRBV18 to TRBJ1-1; a weak D match, TRBD1 (5 bases). The V end was cut by 4 bases, the J end by 3 bases, with 9 bases between. The length of the CDR3 is 13 residues. Germline V lookup: CDR1 KGHSH, CDR2 LQKENI. DNA for the CDR3: TGTGCCAGCTCACTGGGACTAGACACTGAAGCTTTCTTT. Translated, it gives CASSLGLDTEAFF.

The chain couples TRBV7-9 to TRBJ2-7, with 9 bases that match TRBD1. The junction had 11 bases not matched to a gene; V was cut back by 5 bases and J by 3 bases. Germline V gene lookup returns CDR1 SEHNR and CDR2 FQNEAQ (reference sequence). The CDR3 contains 16 residues. CDR3 amino acids: CASSHAGTGSRYEQYF. CDR3 DNA: TGTGCCAGCAGCCACGCCGGGACAGGGAGCCGCTACGAGCAGTACTTC.

The chain has TRBV6-5 and TRBJ2-4; D is possibly TRBD2 (7 bases). CDR3 size: 13 residues. V lost 5 bases, J lost 12 bases, and 17 bases lay in between. Germline V lookup: CDR1 MNHEY, CDR2 SVGAGI. CDR3 DNA: TGTGCCAGCAGTGAGAGTCGGGGGGCGGGTCAGTACTTC. This codes for CASSESRGAGQYF.

This clone was counted only a few times. In nucleotides, the CDR3 is TGCGCCAGCAGCCCCTACAGCCAAGAGACCCAGTACTTC. This sequence encodes CASSPYSQETQYF. The rearrangement joins TRBV5-1 to TRBJ2-5, with D hard to call. Germline V gene lookup returns CDR1 SGHRS and CDR2 YFSETQ. V was trimmed by 4 bases and J by 1 base, leaving 8 bases between them. This CDR3 contains 13 residues.

This clone was seen a few times. V usage is TRBV5-1 and J usage is TRBJ1-2; no clear D. The CDR3 spans 15 residues. V was trimmed by 1 base and J by 7 bases, leaving 17 bases between them. Germline lookup yields CDR1 SGHRS and CDR2 YFSETQ. CDR3: CASSLWAATGGGYTF. Written as DNA, the CDR3 is TGCGCCAGCAGCTTGTGGGCAGCAACCGGCGGTGGCTACACCTTC.

This rearrangement joins TRBV11-2 to TRBJ2-7, with D tentatively TRBD1 (6 bases). The length of the CDR3 is 14 residues. Trimming shortened V by 3 bases and J by 4 bases, and 13 bases separated the two germline ends. Germline V gives CDR1 SGHAT, CDR2 FQNNGV. The CDR3 reads CASSLAGGQYEQYF. CDR3 DNA: TGTGCCAGCAGCTTGGCGGGTGGACAGTACGAGCAGTACTTC.